This T cell receptor beta chain derives from a study of shared clonotypes between healthy human individuals. Assay used: immunoSEQ multiplex PCR; TCRdb lists only in-frame clones, some missing. The sample has 2 million to 3 million clones, 93% seen once. V dropped 1 base and J dropped 6 bases, with 18 bases sitting between them. Germline CDR1 is SGHVS and CDR2 is FQNEAQ. The CDR3 is 16 residues long. Overall study results and limits: Clonotypes that were shared across a handful of donors made up around 5% of naive CD4 clonotypes.

This clone was seen only once. Its antigen remains unknown. This chain joins TRBV7-8 and TRBJ1-2; D gene uncertain. The sample consisted of naive CD4+ T cells from PBMCs. Subset noted: CD45RA+ positively selected. The sequence derives from a man aged 18 to 29 in good health. Some clones in this sample may be carry-over from other donors' samples. This chain's CDR3 is CASSLGPGGTSHGYTF. The CDR3 DNA is TGTGCCAGCAGCTTAGGTCCGGGAGGCACCTCGCATGGCTACACCTTC.